What follows describes a single T cell receptor beta chain. What it binds is unknown. V lost 7 bases, J lost 6 bases, and 18 bases lay in between. The CDR3 length is 15 residues. The germline V gene has CDR1 MNHEY and CDR2 SVGAGI. What was sequenced were expressed TCRB transcripts, since all of the isolated RNA had been reverse transcribed. Sequenced by immunoSEQ multiplex PCR; TCRdb stores in-frame clones only, minus some. In the table there are 60,000 or so clones, 52% of which are singletons. This record comes from a study of beta chain features in type 1 diabetes. Study conclusions and caveats: TCRB CDR3 length was moderately but significantly reduced in all four CD4+ subsets of Type 1 diabetes patients.

The chain uses TRBV6-5 and TRBJ2-2; D is possibly TRBD1 (6 bases). The sequence was collected from a woman in her thirties or forties with type 1 diabetes. Material: Tregs from blood. The CDR3: CASKLQGLLAGELFF. The CDR3 DNA reads as TGTGCCAGCAAATTACAGGGCCTCTTGGCCGGGGAGCTGTTTTTT.